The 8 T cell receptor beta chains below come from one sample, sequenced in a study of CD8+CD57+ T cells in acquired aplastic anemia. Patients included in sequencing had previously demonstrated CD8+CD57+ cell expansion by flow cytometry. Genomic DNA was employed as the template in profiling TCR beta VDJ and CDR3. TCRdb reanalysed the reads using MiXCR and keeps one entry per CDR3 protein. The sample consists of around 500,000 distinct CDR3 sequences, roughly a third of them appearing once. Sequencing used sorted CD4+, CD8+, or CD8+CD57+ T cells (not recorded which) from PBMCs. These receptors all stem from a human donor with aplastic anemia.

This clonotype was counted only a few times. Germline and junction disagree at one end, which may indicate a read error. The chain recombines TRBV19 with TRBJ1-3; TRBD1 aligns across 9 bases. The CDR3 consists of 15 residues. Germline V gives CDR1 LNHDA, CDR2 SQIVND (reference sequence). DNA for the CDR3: TGTGCCAGTAGTACCGGGACAGGGTTTGGAAACACCACATATTTT. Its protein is CASSTGTGFGNTTYF.

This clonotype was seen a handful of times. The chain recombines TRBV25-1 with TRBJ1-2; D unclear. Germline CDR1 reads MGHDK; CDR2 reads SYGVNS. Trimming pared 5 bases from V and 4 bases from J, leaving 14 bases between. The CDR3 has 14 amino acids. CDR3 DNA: TGTGCCAGCAGTCAACCTACAGTATCCTATGGCTACACCTTC. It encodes CASSQPTVSYGYTF.

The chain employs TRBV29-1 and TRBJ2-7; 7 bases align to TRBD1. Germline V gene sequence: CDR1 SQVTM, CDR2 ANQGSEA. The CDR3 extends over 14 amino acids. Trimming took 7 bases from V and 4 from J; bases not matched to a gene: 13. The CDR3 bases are TGCAGCGCTCAAACTACAGGGGTAGGGTACGAGCAGTACTTC. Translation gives CSAQTTGVGYEQYF.

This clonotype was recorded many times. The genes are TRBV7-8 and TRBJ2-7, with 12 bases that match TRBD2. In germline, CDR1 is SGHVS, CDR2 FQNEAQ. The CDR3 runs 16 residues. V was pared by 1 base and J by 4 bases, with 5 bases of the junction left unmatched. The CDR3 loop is CASSLGTSGNGYEQYF. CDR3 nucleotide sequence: TGTGCCAGCAGCTTAGGGACTAGCGGGAACGGATACGAGCAGTACTTC.

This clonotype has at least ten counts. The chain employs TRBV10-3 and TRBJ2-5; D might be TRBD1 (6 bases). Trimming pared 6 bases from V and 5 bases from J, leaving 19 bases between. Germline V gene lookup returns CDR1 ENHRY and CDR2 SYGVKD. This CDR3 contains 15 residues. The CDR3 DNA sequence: TGTGCCATCAGAGGGGGTGGTCAGAGGGAGGAGACCCAGTACTTC. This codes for CAIRGGGQREETQYF.

DNA of the CDR3: TGTGCCAGCAGCCGTAGCGGGGGGTCCTACAATGAGCAGTTCTTC. Its protein is CASSRSGGSYNEQFF. The chain employs TRBV7-8 and TRBJ2-1; 10 nucleotides line up with TRBD2. V dropped 5 bases and J dropped 1; count of bases not matched to a gene: 2. Germline V gives CDR1 SGHVS, CDR2 FQNEAQ. The length of the CDR3 is 15 residues.

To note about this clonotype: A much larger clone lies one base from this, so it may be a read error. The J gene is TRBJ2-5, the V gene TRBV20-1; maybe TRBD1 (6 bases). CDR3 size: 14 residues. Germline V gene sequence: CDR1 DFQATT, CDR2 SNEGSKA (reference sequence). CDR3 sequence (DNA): TGCAGTGCTAGAGATTCCCTAGGGGGAGAGACCCGGTACTTC. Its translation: CSARDSLGGETRYF.

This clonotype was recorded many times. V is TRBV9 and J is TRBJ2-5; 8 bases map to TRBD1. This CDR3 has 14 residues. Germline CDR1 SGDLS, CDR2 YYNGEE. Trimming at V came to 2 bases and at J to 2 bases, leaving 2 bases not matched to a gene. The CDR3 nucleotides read TGTGCCAGCAGCGTCGGACAGGGACAAGAGACCCAGTACTTC. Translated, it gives CASSVGQGQETQYF.